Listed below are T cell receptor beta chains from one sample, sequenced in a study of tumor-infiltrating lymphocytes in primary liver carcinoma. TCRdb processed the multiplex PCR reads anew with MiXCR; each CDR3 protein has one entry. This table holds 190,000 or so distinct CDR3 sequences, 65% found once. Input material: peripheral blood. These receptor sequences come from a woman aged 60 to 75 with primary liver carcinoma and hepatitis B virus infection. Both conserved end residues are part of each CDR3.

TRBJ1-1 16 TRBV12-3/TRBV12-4 CASSLVVISENTEAFF
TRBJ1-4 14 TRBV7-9 CASSLVGAGEKLFF
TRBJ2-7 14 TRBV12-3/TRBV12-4 CASSSIGRTYEQYF
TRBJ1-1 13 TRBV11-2 CASSFEHITEAFF
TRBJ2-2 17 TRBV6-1 CASSEVWGNANTGEPFF
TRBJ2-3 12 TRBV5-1 CASGGKADTQYF
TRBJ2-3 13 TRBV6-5 CASSHTGRDTQYF
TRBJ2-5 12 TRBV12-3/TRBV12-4 CANTGGQETQYF
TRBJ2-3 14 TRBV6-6 CASMTSGSTDTQYF
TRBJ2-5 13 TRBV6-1 CAIRVGLEKTQYF